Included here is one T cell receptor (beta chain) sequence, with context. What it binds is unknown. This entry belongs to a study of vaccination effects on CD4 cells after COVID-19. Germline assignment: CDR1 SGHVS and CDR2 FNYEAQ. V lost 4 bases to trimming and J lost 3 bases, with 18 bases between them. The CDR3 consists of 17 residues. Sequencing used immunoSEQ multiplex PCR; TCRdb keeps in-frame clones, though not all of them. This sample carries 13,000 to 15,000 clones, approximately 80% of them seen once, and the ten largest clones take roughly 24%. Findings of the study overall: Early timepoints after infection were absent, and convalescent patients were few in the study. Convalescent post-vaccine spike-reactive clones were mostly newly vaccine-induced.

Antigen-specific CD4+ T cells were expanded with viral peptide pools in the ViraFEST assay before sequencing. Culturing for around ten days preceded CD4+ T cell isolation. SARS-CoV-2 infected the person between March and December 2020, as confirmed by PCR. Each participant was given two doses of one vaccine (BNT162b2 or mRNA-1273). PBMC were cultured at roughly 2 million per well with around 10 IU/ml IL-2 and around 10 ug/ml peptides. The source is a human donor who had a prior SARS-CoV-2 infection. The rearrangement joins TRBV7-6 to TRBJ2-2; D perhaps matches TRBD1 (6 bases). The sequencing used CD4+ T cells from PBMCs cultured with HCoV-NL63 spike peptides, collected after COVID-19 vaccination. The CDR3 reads CASSYHLQGPDTGELFF. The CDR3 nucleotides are TGTGCCAGCAGCTACCACCTACAGGGACCAGACACCGGGGAGCTGTTTTTT.